These T cell receptor beta chains were read from a single sample in a study of control samples from healthy donors and cancer patients. The table came from immunoSEQ multiplex PCR; TCRdb's copy has only in-frame clones and leaves some out. Seen here are tens of thousands of clones, about 87% observed once, and the top ten hold 1.9%. Sample: PBMCs. Receptors were obtained from a woman aged 55-70 years with head and neck cancer. CDR3s leave out the opening cysteine and the closing phenylalanine or tryptophan. The D gene is left open where the match is weak. Part of the rows lack a size; the others show once, few, many or a class for expanded clones.

>once|TRBV6-1|NA
ASSEVEGDYEQY
>NA|TRBV6-5|TRBD1
ASSYGQGDYEQY
>NA|TRBV6-6|NA
ASSPLVLNSPLH
>once|TRBV2|NA
ASSEGSGARGY
>NA|TRBV9|NA
ASSGGVSSYEQY
>NA|TRBV3-1/TRBV3-2|NA
ASSQERRTSGANVLT
>NA|TRBV3-1/TRBV3-2|TRBD1
ASSPILRTGGREKLF
>NA|TRBV5-1|NA
ASSLDPSDTQY
>once|TRBV7-2|NA
ASSLPRETQY
>NA|TRBV5-4|NA
ASSVGPQGVGNEQF
>NA|TRBV27|NA
ASHRGGGYMNTEAF
>NA|TRBV19|NA
ASKYETGNTGELF
>NA|TRBV6-2/TRBV6-3|NA
ASTPSWVGGAGANVLT
>NA|TRBV7-3|TRBD2
ASSPTSAPFGEQF
>NA|TRBV5-4|NA
ASSSKQGTYEQY
>NA|TRBV28|TRBD2
ASSSRDWSGGYNEQF
>NA|TRBV5-4|TRBD2
ASSSGWASGADTQY
>NA|TRBV28|NA
ASSWGSYGYT
>NA|TRBV7-7|TRBD2
ASSTSGQETQY
>NA|TRBV18|NA
ASSQSSYEQY
>once|TRBV5-1|TRBD2
ASSHRDYHQETQY
>NA|TRBV7-6|TRBD2
ASSSASGTTYEQY
>NA|TRBV27|NA
ASSSSGYNEQF
>NA|TRBV12-1|NA
ASSFVVEKRDALTQY
>NA|TRBV20-1|NA
SGPGNTEAF
>NA|TRBV5-1|TRBD2
ASSTGTSGYEQY
>NA|TRBV19|NA
ASSIGSRRSNQPQH
>NA|TRBV29-1|TRBD2
SGMREGLQADTQY
>NA|TRBV3-1/TRBV3-2|NA
ASSQPQETQY
>NA|TRBV6-5|NA
ASSYSITLAKNIQY
>few|TRBV2|NA
ASSEARRTDTQY
>NA|TRBV5-8|TRBD1
ASSFFRGSGYEQY
>NA|TRBV5-1|TRBD1
ASSLDRGRDEQF
>NA|TRBV6-1|NA
ASSDGAGVIYTEAF
>NA|TRBV12-5|NA
ASGLWGANNQPQH
>NA|TRBV3-1/TRBV3-2|NA
ASSQGHETQY
>NA|TRBV7-8|NA
ASSLEGGYTEAF
>NA|TRBV29-1|NA
SVEGERNGYT
>once|TRBV5-1|NA
ASSSNTGTNTEAF
>few|TRBV15|TRBD2
ATSRGLAGETQY
>NA|TRBV29-1|NA
SVVSGGNTEAF
>NA|TRBV10-1|NA
ASSDGSSNQPQH
>NA|TRBV18|TRBD2
ASSPQRDGSYEQY
>once|TRBV27|NA
ASSLSKLSHHQF
>NA|TRBV10-3|TRBD1
AISEHTSPGQNEKLF
>NA|TRBV4-2|NA
ASSRRHSGVETQY
>NA|TRBV10-3|TRBD1
AIRTGDNSPLH
>NA|TRBV7-8|NA
ASSLVPWGAQNSPLH
>few|TRBV14|NA
ASSQSYEQY
>NA|TRBV24-1|NA
ATSDGGSYEQY
>NA|TRBV7-9|NA
ASSLQGWEQY
>NA|TRBV18|TRBD1
ASSPTGQGGMLGYT
>NA|TRBV2|NA
ASSEIKTPQGWEQF
>NA|TRBV29-1|NA
SVAPSGEEKLF
>NA|TRBV5-4|TRBD1
ASSTTGGRNTEAF